One sample yielded the 3 T cell receptor beta chains listed below, sequenced in a study of blood T cell repertoires in COVID-19 (dated by TCRdb to about 2020). The library was produced with the immunoSEQ multiplex PCR assay. TCRdb took over this immuneACCESS table, retaining in-frame rearrangements with V and J assigned. Such tables are incomplete; in checked studies, under half of the missing clones stem from an unresolved V gene, and the remainder is unexplained. The sample yields more than 250,000 clones; roughly 90% were counted once. The leading ten clones occupy around a sixth of the sample. The sample comprised PBMCs or T cells enriched from blood (not recorded which). These receptors all stem from a woman in her twenties or thirties who had recovered from COVID-19.

V and J are TRBV6-1 and TRBJ1-2; D perhaps matches TRBD1 (6 bases). Per germline, CDR1 MNHNS and CDR2 SASEGT. This CDR3 has 16 amino acids. Trimming left V 4 bases short and J 4 bases short, with 19 bases between. DNA of the CDR3: TGTGCCAGCAGTGGGACAGCAGAGCGGCCCCGCTATGGCTACACCTTC. It yields the protein CASSGTAERPRYGYTF.

In DNA, the CDR3 is TGTGCCAGTACCACCAGGGGGAACTATGGCTACACCTTC. Protein sequence: CASTTRGNYGYTF. The chain recombines TRBV19 with TRBJ1-2, with TRBD1 matching 7 bases. The CDR3 runs 13 residues. Per germline, CDR1 LNHDA and CDR2 SQIVND (reference sequence). V trimming: 7 bases; J trimming: 2 bases; junction bases outside the gene matches: 4.

The chain recombines TRBV6-6 with TRBJ2-7; 7 positions match TRBD1. CDR3 length: 13 residues. From germline, CDR1 is MNHNY and CDR2 SVGAGI (reference sequence). The V gene end was trimmed by 1 base and the J gene end by 7 bases; junction bases not matched to a gene: 4. CDR3 loop: CASSYLSGGEQYF. The CDR3 region has the DNA TGTGCCAGCAGTTACTTGTCAGGGGGAGAGCAGTACTTC.